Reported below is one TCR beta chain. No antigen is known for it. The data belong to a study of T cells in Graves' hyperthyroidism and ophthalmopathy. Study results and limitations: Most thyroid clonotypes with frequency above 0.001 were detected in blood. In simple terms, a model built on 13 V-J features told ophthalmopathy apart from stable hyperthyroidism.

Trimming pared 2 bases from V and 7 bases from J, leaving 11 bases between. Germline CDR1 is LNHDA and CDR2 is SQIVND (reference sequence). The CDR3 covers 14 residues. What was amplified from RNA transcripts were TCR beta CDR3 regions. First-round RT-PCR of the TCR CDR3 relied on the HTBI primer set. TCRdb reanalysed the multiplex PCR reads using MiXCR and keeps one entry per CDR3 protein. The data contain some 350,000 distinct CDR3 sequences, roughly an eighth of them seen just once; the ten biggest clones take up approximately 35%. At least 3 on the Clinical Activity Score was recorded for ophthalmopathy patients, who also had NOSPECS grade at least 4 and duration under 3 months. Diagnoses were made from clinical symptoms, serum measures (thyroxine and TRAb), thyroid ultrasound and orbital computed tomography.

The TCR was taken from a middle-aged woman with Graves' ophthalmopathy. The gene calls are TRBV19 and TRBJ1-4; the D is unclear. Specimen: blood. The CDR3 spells CASSIKESGEKLFF. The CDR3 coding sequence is TGTGCCAGTAGTATAAAGGAGAGTGGTGAAAAACTGTTTTTT.